What follows are 2 T cell receptor beta chains derived from one specimen sequenced in a study of early T cells in non-severe SARS-CoV-2 infection. TCRdb passed the 5' RACE reads through MiXCR, listing each CDR3 protein once. Seen here are approximately 89,000 distinct CDR3 sequences, more than 13% observed once, and the top ten hold about 3%. The sequenced sample was whole blood. The receptor set was obtained from an adult who was a healthcare worker with PCR-confirmed SARS-CoV-2 infection or an uninfected control (not recorded which).

This clonotype showed up many times. The chain carries TRBV2 and TRBJ2-1, with D perhaps being TRBD1 or TRBD2 (7 bases each). Trimming removed 7 bases from V and 3 bases from J, with 19 bases in between. The CDR3 has 16 amino acids. Germline CDR1 and CDR2: SNHLY and FYNNEI. The CDR3 nucleotides are TGTGCCAGCACCAGGGGGAGCCTAGCGGACTACAATGAGCAGTTCTTC. Its protein product is CASTRGSLADYNEQFF.

This clonotype was seen many times. J is TRBJ2-1 and V is TRBV2, with 8 bases identical to TRBD2. CDR1 is SNHLY, CDR2 FYNNEI, per germline. This CDR3 region has 14 residues. Unmatched junction bases numbered 1, after V lost 6 bases and J lost 0 bases. The CDR3 coding sequence is TGTGCCAGCAGGAGCGGGGGCTCCTACAATGAGCAGTTCTTC. This translates into CASRSGGSYNEQFF.